These 29 T cell receptor beta chains were sequenced from one sample in a study of monozygotic twins with inflammatory bowel disease. TCRdb re-called the 5' RACE reads; one entry per CDR3 protein, DNA not given. The sample's table shows more than 100,000 distinct CDR3 sequences. The specimen sequenced was blood. The source of these receptors is a human donor with ulcerative colitis or Crohn's disease, or a healthy co-twin of an affected twin (not recorded which).

The V gene is TRBV12-3 or TRBV12-4, the J gene TRBJ2-7; the D call of TRBD1 rests on TCRdb alone, since no DNA is present to check it. CDR3 length: 15 amino acids. CDR3: CASSFSGPGGYEQYF.

This chain connects TRBV3-1 to TRBJ2-1; TCRdb names TRBD2, which stays unverified in the absence of DNA. Germline CDR1 is LGHDT and CDR2 is YNNKEL (reference sequence). This CDR3 has 19 amino acids. The CDR3 spells CASTQTLKLAGTKYNEQFF.

CDR3 sequence reads: CASSVAPAGPADTQYF. The J gene is TRBJ2-3, the V gene TRBV9; TCRdb lists TRBD1, though no DNA is available to test this call. Germline V gene lookup returns CDR1 SGDLS and CDR2 YYNGEE. CDR3 length: 16 residues.

The rearrangement uses TRBV24-1 and TRBJ2-1; the D call from TCRdb, TRBD2, cannot be confirmed without DNA. The CDR3 is 16 residues long. Germline V gene sequence: CDR1 KGHDR, CDR2 SFDVKD. CDR3 protein: CATSSPVESKNNEQFF.

J is TRBJ1-1 and V is TRBV28; lacking DNA, the TRBD1 call made by TCRdb goes unchecked. Germline CDR1 and CDR2: MDHEN and SYDVKM. This CDR3 comprises 16 residues. The CDR3 is CASTTQGSGLGTEAFF. Supplemented by reference TRBV28 and TRBJ1-1, the full variable domain reads DVKVTQSSRYLVKRTGEKVFLECVQDMDHENMFWYRQDPGLGLRLIYFSYDVKMKEKGDIPEGYSVSREKKERFSLILESASTNQTSMYLCASTTQGSGLGTEAFFGQGTRLTVV.

The chain joins TRBV11-2 to TRBJ2-1; with no DNA, the TCRdb D assignment of TRBD2 cannot be verified. CDR3 length equals 15 residues. From germline, CDR1 is SGHAT and CDR2 FQNNGV. The chain's CDR3 is CASSQTSGSYNEQFF.

CDR3: CASSPDSSEQFF. The chain employs TRBV18 and TRBJ2-1; absent DNA, TCRdb's TRBD2 call cannot be checked. Germline V CDR1 and CDR2: KGHSH, LQKENI. This CDR3 has 12 residues.

This CDR3 is CSARVSSAYEQYF. The rearrangement uses TRBV20-1 and TRBJ2-7; the D call of TRBD2 rests on TCRdb alone, since no DNA is present to check it. CDR3 length equals 13 residues. Germline values: CDR1 DFQATT, CDR2 SNEGSKA (reference sequence).

The gene calls are TRBV20-1 and TRBJ2-1; TCRdb selects TRBD1, and the lack of DNA leaves this call unchecked. CDR3 length: 15 residues. The germline V gene encodes CDR1 DFQATT and CDR2 SNEGSKA (reference sequence). The chain's CDR3 is CSARESRGVGNEQFF.

This chain connects TRBV20-1 to TRBJ2-1; without DNA, the TCRdb call of TRBD1 cannot be checked. CDR1 is DFQATT and CDR2 is SNEGSKA in the germline V gene (reference sequence). The CDR3 covers 15 residues. CDR3 protein: CSARRGLPGPNEQFF.

The V gene is TRBV12-3 or TRBV12-4, the J gene TRBJ1-1. The length of the CDR3 is 14 residues. CDR3 in amino acids: CASRYWVEGAEAFF.

The chain employs TRBV5-1 and TRBJ1-2. The CDR3 is 15 residues long. Germline values: CDR1 SGHRS, CDR2 YFSETQ. This CDR3 is CASSEIGNGAIGYTF. The complete variable domain, with remaining parts taken from reference TRBV5-1 and TRBJ1-2, reads KAGVTQTPRYLIKTRGQQVTLSCSPISGHRSVSWYQQTPGQGLQFLFEYFSETQRNKGNFPGRFSGRQFSNSRSEMNVSTLELGDSALYLCASSEIGNGAIGYTFGSGTRLTVV.

The CDR3 is CASQSGTSSYEQYF. J is TRBJ2-7 and V is TRBV25-1; there is no DNA to check the TCRdb D call of TRBD1. CDR1 MGHDK and CDR2 SYGVNS come from the germline V gene. CDR3 size: 14 residues.

This CDR3 is CASSLGAWSTPGTDTQYF. The genes are TRBV11-1 and TRBJ2-3; lacking DNA, the TRBD2 call made by TCRdb goes unchecked. This CDR3 is 18 amino acids long. Germline values: CDR1 SGHAT, CDR2 FQDESV (reference sequence).

The V gene is TRBV5-6, the J gene TRBJ2-7. This CDR3 spans 12 amino acids. The germline V gene encodes CDR1 SGHDT and CDR2 YYEEEE. The CDR3 sequence: CASSWDRSEQYF. Full variable domain (missing parts from reference TRBV5-6 and TRBJ2-7): DAGVTQSPTHLIKTRGQQVTLRCSPKSGHDTVSWYQQALGQGPQFIFQYYEEEERQRGNFPDRFSGHQFPNYSSELNVNALLLGDSALYLCASSWDRSEQYFGPGTRLTVT.

V is TRBV12-3 or TRBV12-4 and J is TRBJ2-3. This CDR3 spans 16 amino acids. The CDR3 loop reads CASSPGTQRGTDTQYF.

This chain links TRBV7-8 with TRBJ1-2; the TCRdb D gene call, TRBD1, has no DNA to confirm it. The CDR3 is made up of 14 amino acids. Germline lookup yields CDR1 SGHVS and CDR2 FQNEAQ. CDR3 loop: CASSDNRARRGYAF.

The chain recombines TRBV6-5 with TRBJ1-6. Germline CDR1 reads MNHEY; CDR2 reads SVGAGI. The CDR3 consists of 14 residues. The CDR3 here is CASSSRGWASPLHF.

This rearrangement joins TRBV19 to TRBJ2-2. The length of the CDR3 is 15 residues. Germline V gene lookup returns CDR1 LNHDA and CDR2 SQIVND (reference sequence). CDR3 sequence: CASSRSRFNTGELFF.

This chain joins TRBV11-2 and TRBJ2-5; the D gene TCRdb calls, TRBD2, cannot be checked with no DNA. CDR3 size: 18 residues. The germline V gene encodes CDR1 SGHAT and CDR2 FQNNGV. The CDR3 protein is CASSLKMAGGTRRETQYF.

V usage is TRBV4-3 and J usage is TRBJ2-3; TCRdb's D call of TRBD2 is untestable without DNA. This CDR3 has 16 amino acids. Germline loops: CDR1 LGHNA, CDR2 YSLEER. The CDR3 protein is CASSRKTSGVTDTQYF.

The chain has TRBV18 and TRBJ1-2; lacking DNA, the TRBD1 call made by TCRdb goes unchecked. The CDR3 is 14 amino acids. Germline CDR1 and CDR2: KGHSH and LQKENI. The CDR3 protein is CASSPTQASYGYTF.

The rearrangement links TRBV20-1 to TRBJ1-5; the TCRdb D gene call, TRBD1, has no DNA to confirm it. The CDR3 has 17 residues. CDR1 and CDR2 (germline): DFQATT, SNEGSKA (reference sequence). CDR3 protein: CSARDLEQGVSNQPQHF.

The J gene is TRBJ1-5, the V gene TRBV7-9; TCRdb's D call, TRBD1, is unchecked because there is no DNA. The CDR3 is made up of 14 amino acids. Germline V CDR1 and CDR2: SEHNR, FQNEAQ (reference sequence). CDR3 amino acids: CASSRGDSHQPQHF.

The V and J genes are TRBV12-3 or TRBV12-4 and TRBJ2-1; TCRdb picks TRBD1, but there is no DNA to check that call. The length of the CDR3 is 15 residues. The chain's CDR3 is CASSLGAGAYNEQFF.

The V call is TRBV10-2, the J call TRBJ1-5; TCRdb outputs TRBD1, but without DNA this stays unchecked. The CDR3 extends over 13 amino acids. Per the germline V gene, CDR1 is WSHSY and CDR2 is SAAADI. CDR3: CASATGSNQPQHF.

The chain couples TRBV20-1 to TRBJ2-3; the TCRdb call, TRBD1, lacks DNA for checking. Germline-derived CDR1 and CDR2 are DFQATT and SNEGSKA (reference sequence). The CDR3 loop spans 15 amino acids. This CDR3 is CSARVVPYSTDTQYF.

The chain uses TRBV12-3 or TRBV12-4 and TRBJ1-1; the TRBD1 assignment by TCRdb is unverifiable without DNA. The CDR3 consists of 15 residues. Here the CDR3 reads CASRKQGAVDTEAFF.

The chain has TRBV7-2 and TRBJ2-5; TCRdb's D gene call, TRBD2, goes unchecked for lack of DNA. CDR1 is SGHTA, CDR2 FQGNSA, per germline. The CDR3 has 14 amino acids. The CDR3: CASTQGGLQQTQYF. The full variable domain, rest sourced from reference TRBV7-2 and TRBJ2-5, is GAGVSQSPSNKVTEKGKDVELRCDPISGHTALYWYRQSLGQGLEFLIYFQGNSAPDKSGLPSDRFSAERTGGSVSTLTIQRTQQEDSAVYLCASTQGGLQQTQYFGPGTRLLVL.